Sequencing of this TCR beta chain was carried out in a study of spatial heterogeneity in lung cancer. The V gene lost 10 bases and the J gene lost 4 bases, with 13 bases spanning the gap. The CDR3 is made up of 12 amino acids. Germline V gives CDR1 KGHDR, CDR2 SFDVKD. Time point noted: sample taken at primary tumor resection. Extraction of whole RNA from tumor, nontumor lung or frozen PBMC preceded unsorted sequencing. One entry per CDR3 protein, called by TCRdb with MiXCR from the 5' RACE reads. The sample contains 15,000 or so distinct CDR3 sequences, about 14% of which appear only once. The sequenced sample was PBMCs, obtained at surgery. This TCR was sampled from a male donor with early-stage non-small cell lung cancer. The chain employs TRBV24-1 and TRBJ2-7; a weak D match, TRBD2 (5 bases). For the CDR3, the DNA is TGTGCCACAGAGGGAGAGACGTACGAGCAGTACTTC. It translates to CATEGETYEQYF.